This TCR beta chain was recorded in a study of shared clonotypes between healthy human individuals. Germline CDR1 is LNHDA and CDR2 is SQIVND (reference sequence). The CDR3 consists of 16 residues. V shed 6 bases and J 3 bases; nucleotides not matched to a gene: 7. The data were produced by immunoSEQ multiplex PCR, yet TCRdb's version contains in-frame clones alone and is incomplete. The sample has 2 million to 2.5 million clones, over 85% seen once; the top ten hold approximately 0.36%. CD4+ cells underwent separation, giving CD45RA+ naive and CD45RA-negative memory subsets. V usage is TRBV19 and J usage is TRBJ2-1; TRBD2 matches at 11 bases. This clonotype was obtained from a man aged 18 to 35 in good health. Some clones in this sample may be carry-over from other donors' samples. Sample: naive CD4+ T cells from PBMCs. The subset here: CD45RA+ positively selected. Here the CDR3 DNA reads TGTGCCAGTAGCATACTAGCGGGAGCCGGCTACAATGAGCAGTTCTTC. It specifies CASSILAGAGYNEQFF.